This T cell receptor beta chain was obtained from a study of early T cells in non-severe SARS-CoV-2 infection. For the study at large: Sequencing of bulk RNA from unsorted whole blood was done, without chain pairing. General observations from the study: VDJdb matches were skewed toward anti-spike CD8 T cell responses.

Individual cDNA molecules each received unique molecular identifiers attached to them. TCRdb processed the 5' RACE reads anew with MiXCR; each CDR3 protein has one entry. This sample yields 50,000 to 70,000 distinct CDR3 sequences, of which 8.5% to 10% are seen a single time; over 8.5% belongs to the top ten. In its sample, this clonotype was seen many times. The antigen is undetermined. Sequenced input: whole blood. This receptor was obtained from an adult who was a healthcare worker with PCR-confirmed SARS-CoV-2 infection or an uninfected control (not recorded which).

This chain's CDR3 is CASSSRDRGINEQFF. In DNA form, the CDR3 reads TGTGCCAGCAGTTCCCGGGACAGGGGTATCAATGAGCAGTTCTTC. V and J are TRBV7-3 and TRBJ2-1, with TRBD1 identical over 10 bases. Looked up from germline, CDR1 is SGHTA and CDR2 is FQGTGA. This CDR3 is 15 amino acids long. V lost 6 bases, J lost 6 bases, and 8 bases stayed unmatched.